This TCR beta chain is drawn from a study of shared clonotypes between healthy human individuals. Method: immunoSEQ multiplex PCR; TCRdb's copy keeps in-frame clones and lacks some. The data show about 980,000 clones, roughly 72% seen once. Study-level findings and limits: Few donors restricted represented genetic and exposure-history diversity.

This clone was detected a few times. The antigen is not known. Looked up from germline, CDR1 is SGHAT and CDR2 is FQDESV (reference sequence). Trimming shortened V by 4 bases and J by 7 bases, and 17 bases separated the two germline ends. The CDR3 is 15 residues long. J is TRBJ1-3 and V is TRBV11-1; D is perhaps TRBD1 (6 bases). The source of this sequence is a man younger than 30 in good health. Sequencing was done on a sample of memory CD4+ T cells sorted from blood. Sample subset: CD45RA-negative fraction. The CDR3 region has the DNA TGTGCCAGCAGCTCCGGGACACTTGACGGGAACACCATATATTTT. Protein: CASSSGTLDGNTIYF.